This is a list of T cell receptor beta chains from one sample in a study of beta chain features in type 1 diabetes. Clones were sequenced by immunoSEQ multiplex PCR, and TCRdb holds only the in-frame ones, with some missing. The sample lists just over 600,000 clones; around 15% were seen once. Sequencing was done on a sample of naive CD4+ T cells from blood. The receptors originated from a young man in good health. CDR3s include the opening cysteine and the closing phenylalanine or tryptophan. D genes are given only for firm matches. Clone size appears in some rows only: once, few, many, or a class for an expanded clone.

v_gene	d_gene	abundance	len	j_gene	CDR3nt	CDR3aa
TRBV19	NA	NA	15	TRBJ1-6	TGTGCCACCGCCCCTCCTGACAAGTCAAATTCACCCCTCCACTTT	CATAPPDKSNSPLHF
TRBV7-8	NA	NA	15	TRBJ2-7	TGTGCCAGCAGCTTAGCCAGCCTAGCGACGGGCGAGCAGTACTTC	CASSLASLATGEQYF
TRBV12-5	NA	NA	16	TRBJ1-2	TGTGCTAGAGGTTGGCAGGGTCCGACTCAAAACTATGGCTACACCTTC	CARGWQGPTQNYGYTF
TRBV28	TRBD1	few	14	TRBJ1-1	TGTGCCAGCCCCCCGACAGGGCGGGGTACTGAAGCTTTCTTT	CASPPTGRGTEAFF
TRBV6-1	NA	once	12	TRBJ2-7	TGTGCCAGCGGGAGGACAGGCTACGAGCAGTACTTC	CASGRTGYEQYF
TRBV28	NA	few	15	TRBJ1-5	TGTGCCAGCAGTTTAAGGCAGGGGCTCAATCAGCCCCAGCATTTT	CASSLRQGLNQPQHF
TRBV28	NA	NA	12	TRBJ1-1	TGTGCCACCAAGGGCATGAAAACTGAAGCTTTCTTT	CATKGMKTEAFF
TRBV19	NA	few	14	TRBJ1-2	TGTGCCAGTAGTAGTCGGGAAGGGACCTATGGCTACACCTTC	CASSSREGTYGYTF
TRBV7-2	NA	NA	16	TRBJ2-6	TGTGCCAGCAGCTTAGTCCCTGGCTCTGGGGCCAACGTCCTGACTTTC	CASSLVPGSGANVLTF
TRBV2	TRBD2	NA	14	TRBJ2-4	TGTGCCAGCAATCTAGCGGGAGCTCTGGACATTCAGTACTTC	CASNLAGALDIQYF
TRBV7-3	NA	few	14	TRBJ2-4	TGTGCCAGCAGCCTTGCGGGGGCAGGAGGGAGGATGTACTTC	CASSLAGAGGRMYF
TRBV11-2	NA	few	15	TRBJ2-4	TGTGCCAGCAGGCGCCCCGGGCGCCCCAAAAACATTCAGTACTTC	CASRRPGRPKNIQYF
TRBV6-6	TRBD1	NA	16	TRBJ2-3	TGTGCCAGCAGTTCCGGACAGGTAACAAGCACAGATACGCAGTATTTT	CASSSGQVTSTDTQYF